This T cell receptor beta chain was sequenced in a study of T cell responses to AZD1222 COVID-19 vaccine. Overall study: Both about-4-week and about-12-week second-dose recipients were combined. Study observations and caveats: Targeting of unmutated variant regions was reportedly seen in nearly half of spike-specific TCRs. Donors were largely white British and mainly female; clonal diversity was possibly underestimated.

With respect to this clone: Its specificity is unknown.

The CDR3 covers 15 residues. The V gene lost 4 bases and the J gene lost 3 bases, with 16 bases spanning the gap. Germline lookup yields CDR1 SGHKS and CDR2 YYEKEE (reference sequence). This table comes from immunoSEQ multiplex PCR, and its TCRdb copy is limited to in-frame clones, with some not included. Of about 200,000 clones listed, around 94% are singletons. This TCR came from an adult in good health. V usage is TRBV5-5 and J usage is TRBJ1-2, with D unresolved. Sequencing was performed on peripheral blood, taken on day 0 of AZD1222 vaccination. The CDR3 spells CASSGGSSVDYGYTF. Written as DNA, the CDR3 is TGTGCCAGCAGCGGCGGCAGTTCAGTGGACTATGGCTACACCTTC. The entire variable domain, with the rest obtained from reference TRBV5-5 and TRBJ1-2, is as follows: DAGVTQSPTHLIKTRGQQVTLRCSPISGHKSVSWYQQVLGQGPQFIFQYYEKEERGRGNFPDRFSARQFPNYSSELNVNALLLGDSALYLCASSGGSSVDYGYTFGSGTRLTVV.